The clone carrying this TCR beta chain was detected ten times or more. Antigen: not known. TCRdb independently ran MiXCR on the 5' RACE reads; one entry per CDR3 protein. The data hold 55,000 to 65,000 distinct CDR3 sequences, with 3.5% to 4.5% observed a single time. CDR3 length: 13 residues. Trimming removed 8 bases from V and 0 bases from J, with 12 bases in between. CDR1 DFQATT and CDR2 SNEGSKA come from the germline V gene (reference sequence). The data stem from a study of neurological immune-mediated disorders. Study overall: The 35 or so patients with multiple sclerosis comprised 31 relapsing-remitting cases and 3 secondary progressive cases. Study-level points and caveats: The most TCR clonal expansion was seen in HTLV-1-associated myelopathy, whereas the least was seen in multiple sclerosis, below the level in healthy controls.

Sequences were obtained from PBMCs. The receptor comes from a woman between 45 and 65 years old with multiple sclerosis. The chain recombines TRBV20-1 with TRBJ2-3, with D tentatively TRBD1 (6 bases). DNA for the CDR3: TGCAGTTTAGGGCAGGGGAGCACAGATACGCAGTATTTT. Translation: CSLGQGSTDTQYF.